The 13 T cell receptor beta chains below come from one sample, sequenced in a study of cytomegalovirus exposure and HLA in healthy donors. Both 60 Vbeta primers and 13 Jbeta primers went into the PCR. Method: immunoSEQ multiplex PCR; TCRdb's copy keeps in-frame clones and lacks some. Here the sample spans 130,000 or so clones, 77% being singletons. The sequenced sample consisted of PBMCs. The receptors were sampled from a man between 18 and 35 years old in good health and CMV-seropositive.

The V call is TRBV7-3, the J call TRBJ1-3; 7 positions agree with TRBD1. Per the germline V gene, CDR1 is SGHTA and CDR2 is FQGTGA. The CDR3 covers 13 residues. The V gene end was trimmed by 4 bases and the J gene end by 8 bases; junction bases not matched to a gene: 5. CDR3 region: CASSSDRDDTIYF. The CDR3 DNA follows: TGTGCCAGCAGCTCCGACAGGGATGACACCATATATTTT. Combining the CDR3 with reference TRBV7-3 and TRBJ1-3 gives the whole variable domain GAGVSQTPSNKVTEKGKYVELRCDPISGHTALYWYRQSLGQGPEFLIYFQGTGAADDSGLPNDRFFAVRPEGSVSTLKIQRTERGDSAVYLCASSSDRDDTIYFGEGSWLTVV.

The chain recombines TRBV5-4 with TRBJ2-1; 8 bases agree with TRBD2. V lost 0 bases and J lost 6; bases outside the gene matches: 11. Germline CDR1 SGHNT, CDR2 YYREEE (reference sequence). The CDR3 extends over 17 amino acids. DNA for the CDR3: TGTGCCAGCAGCTTGGCCAGCGTAGCCGGGAGGGGCAATGAGCAGTTCTTC. Its translation: CASSLASVAGRGNEQFF. Together with reference TRBV5-4 and TRBJ2-1, the CDR3 gives the full variable domain: ETGVTQSPTHLIKTRGQQVTLRCSSQSGHNTVSWYQQALGQGPQFIFQYYREEENGRGNFPPRFSGLQFPNYSSELNVNALELDDSALYLCASSLASVAGRGNEQFFGPGTRLTVL.

The chain links TRBV6-4 to TRBJ2-1; 9 nucleotides align to TRBD1. Germline assignment: CDR1 MRHNA and CDR2 SNTAGT. The V segment lost 10 bases and the J segment 3 bases; nucleotides outside the gene matches: 10. The CDR3 covers 15 residues. CDR3 in DNA: TGTGCCACCTCACCTACGACAGGGGGCTACAATGAGCAGTTCTTC. Protein product: CATSPTTGGYNEQFF.

This rearrangement joins TRBV28 to TRBJ1-5; D is perhaps TRBD1 (5 bases). V gave up 9 bases and J gave up 3 bases, with 18 bases separating them. This CDR3 contains 15 residues. Germline V gene sequence: CDR1 MDHEN, CDR2 SYDVKM. CDR3 nucleotides: TGTGCCAGTGGGGATACGGGGGTGGCCAATCAGCCCCAGCATTTT. It specifies CASGDTGVANQPQHF.

The CDR3 reads CASTDGGPEQYF. In DNA form, the CDR3 reads TGTGCCAGCACCGACGGGGGGCCCGAGCAGTACTTC. This rearrangement joins TRBV6-6 to TRBJ2-7; D perhaps matches TRBD2 (7 bases). The germline V gene has CDR1 MNHNY and CDR2 SVGAGI (reference sequence). Trimming left V 7 bases short and J 6 bases short, with 13 bases between. This CDR3 region has 12 residues.

The chain has TRBV6-5 and TRBJ1-2; D is unclear. This CDR3 has 12 residues. Germline-derived CDR1 and CDR2 are MNHEY and SVGAGI. The germline V and J ends were trimmed by 5 bases and 5 bases, with 9 bases remaining between them. CDR3 DNA: TGTGCCAGCAGTGAGAGTCGGTATGGCTACACCTTC. It encodes CASSESRYGYTF.

J is TRBJ1-2 and V is TRBV10-3, with no clear D. This CDR3 is built from 15 residues. Trimming took 2 bases from V and 1 from J, leaving 11 bases between them. Germline lookup yields CDR1 ENHRY and CDR2 SYGVKD. CDR3 sequence: CAISEKSPLNYGYTF. Here the CDR3 DNA reads TGTGCCATCAGTGAGAAGTCCCCACTTAACTATGGCTACACCTTC.

In this sample, this clone turned up a few times. The genes are TRBV19 and TRBJ1-2; 9 bases agree with TRBD1. The CDR3 is 15 amino acids. Germline CDR1 LNHDA, CDR2 SQIVND (reference sequence). V lost 1 base and J lost 0; bases outside the gene matches: 0. CDR3 DNA: TGTGCCAGTAGTATAGGACAGGGGGCTAACTATGGCTACACCTTC. Encoded protein: CASSIGQGANYGYTF.

The chain joins TRBV7-3 to TRBJ2-1; 7 bases fit TRBD2. Germline trimming cut 5 bases from V and 0 bases from J; bases unmatched to any gene: 13. The CDR3 consists of 18 residues. Germline assignment: CDR1 SGHTA and CDR2 FQGTGA. The CDR3 is CASSHPSSGTSSYNEQFF. Written as DNA, the CDR3 is TGTGCCAGCAGCCACCCCTCTAGCGGCACGAGCTCCTACAATGAGCAGTTCTTC. Supplemented by reference TRBV7-3 and TRBJ2-1, the full variable domain reads GAGVSQTPSNKVTEKGKYVELRCDPISGHTALYWYRQSLGQGPEFLIYFQGTGAADDSGLPNDRFFAVRPEGSVSTLKIQRTERGDSAVYLCASSHPSSGTSSYNEQFFGPGTRLTVL.

This sequence joins TRBV10-3 and TRBJ2-3, with TRBD2 matching 7 bases. V trimming: 2 bases; J trimming: 5 bases; junction bases outside the gene matches: 10. This CDR3 has 16 residues. CDR1 ENHRY and CDR2 SYGVKD come from the germline V gene. The CDR3 DNA reads as TGTGCCATCAGTGAGGCCCCTGCGGGGGTTGAAGATACGCAGTATTTT. Translating gives CAISEAPAGVEDTQYF.

Concerning this clone itself: Compared with germline, one end of the junction differs, possibly owing to a read error. The chain has TRBV25-1 and TRBJ2-4; the D gene is possibly TRBD1 (6 bases). Germline CDR1 is MGHDK and CDR2 is SYGVNS. The CDR3 runs to 13 residues. CDR3 nucleotides: TGTGCCAGCAGTGACGGATTAAGGACAGAAGTGCACTTC. Encoded protein: CASSDGLRTEVHF. Based on the CDR3 plus reference TRBV25-1 and TRBJ2-4, the full variable domain is EADIYQTPRYLVIGTGKKITLECSQTMGHDKMYWYQQDPGMELHLIHYSYGVNSTEKGDLSSESTVSRIRTEHFPLTLESARPSHTSQYLCASSDGLRTEVHFGAGTRLSVL.

CDR3 DNA: TGTGCCAGCAGCGTCCGCGGGGGGAACACTGAAGCTTTCTTT. It specifies CASSVRGGNTEAFF. This sequence joins TRBV9 and TRBJ1-1; D may be TRBD1 (5 bases). CDR3 length: 14 residues. V was cut by 2 bases and J by 1 base, with 9 bases left in between. Germline CDR1 and CDR2: SGDLS and YYNGEE.

This chain uses TRBV6-5 with TRBJ1-2; weak D call: TRBD1 (6 bases). V dropped 2 bases and J dropped 8 bases, with 12 bases sitting between them. Looked up from germline, CDR1 is MNHEY and CDR2 is SVGAGI. This CDR3 contains 13 residues. The CDR3 nucleotides are TGTGCCAGCAGTTACAATGACAGGTGGGGCTACACCTTC. This sequence encodes CASSYNDRWGYTF.